A selection of T cell receptor beta chains follows, all from one sample in a study of T cells in Graves' hyperthyroidism and ophthalmopathy. MiXCR, run by TCRdb on the multiplex PCR reads, gives a single entry per CDR3 protein. The data contain under 400,000 distinct CDR3 sequences, 15% to 20% of them singletons. The sequencing sample was made of blood. The receptors were gathered from a woman in her thirties or forties with Graves' ophthalmopathy. CDR3s leave out the opening cysteine and the closing phenylalanine or tryptophan. A D gene is named only where the DNA matches it firmly. Size values are once, few and many counts, or a class for expanded clones, and some rows have none.

CDR3 protein: ASSSPRTGSYEQY
V gene: TRBV7-8
clone size: NA
D gene: TRBD1
J gene: TRBJ2-7

CDR3 protein: SAPGPKNTEAF
V gene: TRBV20-1
clone size: many
D gene: NA
J gene: TRBJ1-1

CDR3 protein: ASSQDPRLETQY
V gene: TRBV4-1
clone size: many
D gene: NA
J gene: TRBJ2-5

CDR3 protein: ASEGPVWLAGDLSEQY
V gene: TRBV28
clone size: many
D gene: TRBD2
J gene: TRBJ2-7

CDR3 protein: ASGFVWQANTGELF
V gene: TRBV6-1
clone size: many
D gene: NA
J gene: TRBJ2-2

CDR3 protein: ASSDDSPYEQY
V gene: TRBV6-1
clone size: many
D gene: NA
J gene: TRBJ2-7

CDR3 protein: ASSPGTGVSETQY
V gene: TRBV18
clone size: many
D gene: TRBD1
J gene: TRBJ2-5

CDR3 protein: ASSNLGLSGELF
V gene: TRBV12-3/TRBV12-4
clone size: many
D gene: NA
J gene: TRBJ2-2

CDR3 protein: ASSLVGGVRETQY
V gene: TRBV7-8
clone size: many
D gene: NA
J gene: TRBJ2-5

CDR3 protein: ARKAGRTGELF
V gene: TRBV30
clone size: few
D gene: NA
J gene: TRBJ2-2

CDR3 protein: ASRLTGLAGQETQY
V gene: TRBV7-9
clone size: many
D gene: TRBD2
J gene: TRBJ2-5

CDR3 protein: ASSPSGGAGAWTQY
V gene: TRBV7-8
clone size: many
D gene: TRBD2
J gene: TRBJ2-5

CDR3 protein: ASSQRDRGDTEAF
V gene: TRBV7-2
clone size: few
D gene: TRBD1
J gene: TRBJ1-1

CDR3 protein: ASSYEWGSGTSGDTQY
V gene: TRBV6-2/TRBV6-3
clone size: many
D gene: NA
J gene: TRBJ2-3

CDR3 protein: ASTPRTGQPQH
V gene: TRBV27
clone size: NA
D gene: NA
J gene: TRBJ1-5

CDR3 protein: ASSYPQTGGGGANVLT
V gene: TRBV6-2/TRBV6-3
clone size: many
D gene: TRBD1
J gene: TRBJ2-6

CDR3 protein: ASRIASGYT
V gene: TRBV2
clone size: many
D gene: NA
J gene: TRBJ1-2

CDR3 protein: ASSEGYEQY
V gene: TRBV6-1
clone size: many
D gene: NA
J gene: TRBJ2-7

CDR3 protein: ASSLGGISNQPQH
V gene: TRBV7-2
clone size: many
D gene: NA
J gene: TRBJ1-5

CDR3 protein: ASSEAEQY
V gene: TRBV2
clone size: many
D gene: NA
J gene: TRBJ2-7

CDR3 protein: ASSYANSVNTEAF
V gene: TRBV6-5
clone size: many
D gene: NA
J gene: TRBJ1-1

CDR3 protein: ASSLAVRGKKETQY
V gene: TRBV7-2
clone size: many
D gene: TRBD1
J gene: TRBJ2-5

CDR3 protein: ASSYSWATGNTIY
V gene: TRBV6-5
clone size: NA
D gene: NA
J gene: TRBJ1-3

CDR3 protein: ASSRLGGERNNQPQH
V gene: TRBV4-1
clone size: many
D gene: NA
J gene: TRBJ1-5

CDR3 protein: ASSIQDSNQPQH
V gene: TRBV19
clone size: many
D gene: NA
J gene: TRBJ1-5

CDR3 protein: SVEGASTGNTIY
V gene: TRBV29-1
clone size: many
D gene: NA
J gene: TRBJ1-3

CDR3 protein: SAAVGVNTEAF
V gene: TRBV29-1
clone size: many
D gene: NA
J gene: TRBJ1-1

CDR3 protein: ASSSLTGGNQPQH
V gene: TRBV7-8
clone size: many
D gene: NA
J gene: TRBJ1-5

CDR3 protein: ASSLVGQGGTGELF
V gene: TRBV5-1
clone size: NA
D gene: TRBD1
J gene: TRBJ2-2

CDR3 protein: AISEAGDRETQY
V gene: TRBV10-3
clone size: many
D gene: NA
J gene: TRBJ2-5

CDR3 protein: ASSLVGDGANVLT
V gene: TRBV28
clone size: few
D gene: NA
J gene: TRBJ2-6

CDR3 protein: ASSSDLNLYEQY
V gene: TRBV27
clone size: NA
D gene: NA
J gene: TRBJ2-7

CDR3 protein: SASVTEQGTLEQY
V gene: TRBV20-1
clone size: NA
D gene: NA
J gene: TRBJ2-7